The 8 T cell receptor beta chains below were found in one sample sequenced in a study of blood T cell repertoires in COVID-19. Sequencing was performed with immunoSEQ multiplex PCR; in TCRdb, only in-frame clones are kept and a portion is missing. This sample carries about 110,000 clones, 84% of them seen once, and the ten largest clones take 7.9%. Sequenced material: peripheral blood. These receptor sequences come from a woman older than 75 with active or convalescent COVID-19.

The chain is built from TRBV7-9 and TRBJ2-7; TRBD1 aligns across 8 bases. The CDR3 sequence is 17 residues long. Per germline, CDR1 SEHNR and CDR2 FQNEAQ (reference sequence). V lost 4 bases to trimming and J lost 0 bases; unmatched junction nucleotides: 11. In nucleotides, the CDR3 is TGTGCCAGCAGCTCCCTTTCTAGGACAGGGAGCTCCTACGAGCAGTACTTC. Protein product: CASSSLSRTGSSYEQYF.

The CDR3 nucleotides are TGTGCCAGCAGCTTCTTTGGGACCACTAGCGGAGAGACCCAGTACTTC. This translates into CASSFFGTTSGETQYF. The chain has TRBV7-2 and TRBJ2-5; 8 nucleotides line up with TRBD2. V lost 3 bases, J lost 4 bases, and 10 bases stayed unmatched. This CDR3 is 16 amino acids long. Germline V gene data show CDR1 as SGHTA and CDR2 as FQGNSA.

The rearrangement uses TRBV18 and TRBJ1-6, with 8 bases lining up with TRBD1. V was pared by 2 bases and J by 8 bases, with 5 bases of the junction left unmatched. CDR1 and CDR2 (germline): KGHSH, LQKENI. This CDR3 region has 15 residues. This CDR3 reads CASSPSGTGYSPLHF. The CDR3 DNA reads TGTGCCAGCTCACCATCAGGGACAGGTTATTCACCCCTCCACTTT.

The rearrangement joins TRBV5-1 to TRBJ1-2, with 8 bases lining up with TRBD1. Germline loops: CDR1 SGHRS, CDR2 YFSETQ. The trim removed 4 bases at V and 6 bases at J, leaving 5 bases unmatched. The CDR3 is 13 residues long. The CDR3 nucleotides are TGCGCCAGCAGCAAGACAGGGGATGATGGCTACACCTTC. It translates to CASSKTGDDGYTF.

CDR3 DNA sequence: TGTGCCAGCAGTTCCTCTCAGGGACAGCCCAATCAGCCCCAGCATTTT. Amino acid sequence: CASSSSQGQPNQPQHF. The J gene is TRBJ1-5, the V gene TRBV6-2 or TRBV6-3; 7 bases align to TRBD1. This CDR3 region has 16 residues. Germline trimming cut 4 bases from V and 3 bases from J; bases unmatched to any gene: 9. Looked up from germline, CDR1 is MNHEY and CDR2 is SVGEGT.

The chain employs TRBV19 and TRBJ1-2; 7 positions agree with TRBD1. J gave up 4 bases and V 5 bases, and 10 bases lay outside the gene matches. Per germline, CDR1 LNHDA and CDR2 SQIVND (reference sequence). The CDR3 sequence is 15 residues long. CDR3 nucleotides: TGTGCCAGTAGTCCAATAGTCAGGGGGATCTATGGCTACACCTTC. This sequence encodes CASSPIVRGIYGYTF.

This chain uses TRBV27 with TRBJ1-5; D may be TRBD1 (5 bases). The V gene lost 7 bases and the J gene lost 7 bases, with 20 bases spanning the gap. Germline CDR1 reads MNHEY; CDR2 reads SMNVEV (reference sequence). The CDR3 consists of 15 residues. The CDR3 bases are TGTGCCAGCAAACGGCAGGGAGGGGCCAACCAGCCCCAGCATTTT. Its protein is CASKRQGGANQPQHF.

The V gene is TRBV2, the J gene TRBJ2-1; weak D call: TRBD2 (5 bases). The CDR3 length is 15 residues. The ends were cut back, 4 bases at V and 7 bases at J, with 17 bases in the middle. Germline V gene data show CDR1 as SNHLY and CDR2 as FYNNEI. Here the CDR3 DNA reads TGTGCCAGCAGTGTTGGGAGTTGGTTGGGGAATGAGCAGTTCTTC. Amino acids: CASSVGSWLGNEQFF.